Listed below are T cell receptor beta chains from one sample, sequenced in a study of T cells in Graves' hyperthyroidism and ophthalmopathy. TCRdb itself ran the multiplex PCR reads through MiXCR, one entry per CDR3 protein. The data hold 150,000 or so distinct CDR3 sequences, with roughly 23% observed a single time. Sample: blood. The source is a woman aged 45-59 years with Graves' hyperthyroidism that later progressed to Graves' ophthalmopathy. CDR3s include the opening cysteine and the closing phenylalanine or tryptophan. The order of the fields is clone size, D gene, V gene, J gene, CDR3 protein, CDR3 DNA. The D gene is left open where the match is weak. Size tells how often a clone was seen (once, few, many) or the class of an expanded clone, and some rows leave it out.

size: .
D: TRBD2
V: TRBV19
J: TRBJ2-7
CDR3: CASSILAGGPIYEQYF
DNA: TGTGCCAGTAGTATTCTTGCGGGAGGGCCCATCTACGAGCAGTACTTC

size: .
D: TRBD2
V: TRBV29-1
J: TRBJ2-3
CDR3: CSVEGASGASTDTQYF
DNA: TGCAGCGTTGAAGGGGCTAGCGGGGCTAGCACAGATACGCAGTATTTT

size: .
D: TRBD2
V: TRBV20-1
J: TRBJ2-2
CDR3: CSARGLAGADTGELFF
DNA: TGCAGTGCTAGAGGACTAGCGGGAGCCGACACCGGGGAGCTGTTTTTT

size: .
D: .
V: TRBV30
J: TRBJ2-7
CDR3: CAWRPRLGSYEQYF
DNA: TGTGCCTGGAGGCCCCGGTTGGGCTCCTACGAGCAGTACTTC

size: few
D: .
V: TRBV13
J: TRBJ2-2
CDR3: CASSPGDNTGELFF
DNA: TGTGCCAGTTCGCCTGGGGATAACACCGGGGAGCTGTTTTTT

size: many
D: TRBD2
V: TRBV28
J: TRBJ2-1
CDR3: CASRYGTSGINEQFF
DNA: TGTGCCAGCCGCTACGGGACTAGCGGGATCAATGAGCAGTTCTTC

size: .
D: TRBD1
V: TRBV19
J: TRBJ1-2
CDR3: CASSMWLGQNYGYTF
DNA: TGTGCCAGTAGTATGTGGCTGGGACAGAACTATGGCTACACCTTC

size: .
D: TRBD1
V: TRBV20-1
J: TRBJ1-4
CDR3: CSARDAPGQSNEKLFF
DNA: TGCAGTGCTAGAGACGCACCGGGACAGTCTAATGAAAAACTGTTTTTT

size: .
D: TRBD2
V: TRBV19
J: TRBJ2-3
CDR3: CASKDRGRAGDTQYF
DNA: TGTGCCAGTAAGGATCGCGGGAGGGCGGGAGATACGCAGTATTTT

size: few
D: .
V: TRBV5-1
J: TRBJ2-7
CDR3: CASSPGYEQYF
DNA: TGCGCCAGCAGCCCCGGTTACGAGCAGTACTTC

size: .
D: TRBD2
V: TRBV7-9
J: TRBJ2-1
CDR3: CASSPGGANEQFF
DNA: TGTGCCAGCAGCCCGGGGGGGGCAAATGAGCAGTTCTTC

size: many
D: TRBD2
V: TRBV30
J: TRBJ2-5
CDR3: CAWRPAGTQYF
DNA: TGTGCCTGGAGGCCAGCGGGAACCCAGTACTTC

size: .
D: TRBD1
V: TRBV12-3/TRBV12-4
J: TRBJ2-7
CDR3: CASSLSGQGIYEQYF
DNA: TGTGCCAGCAGTTTGTCGGGACAGGGTATCTACGAGCAGTACTTC

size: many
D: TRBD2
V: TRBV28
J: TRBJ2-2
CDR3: CASKPGGRANTGELFF
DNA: TGTGCCAGCAAACCAGGCGGGAGGGCAAACACCGGGGAGCTGTTTTTT

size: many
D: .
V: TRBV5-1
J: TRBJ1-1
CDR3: CASSHGSRTEAFF
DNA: TGCGCCAGCAGCCACGGGTCCCGGACTGAAGCTTTCTTT

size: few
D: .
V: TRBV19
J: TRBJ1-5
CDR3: CASSLLYSNQPQHF
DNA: TGTGCCAGTAGTCTTCTATATAGCAATCAGCCCCAGCATTTT

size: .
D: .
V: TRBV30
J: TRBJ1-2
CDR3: CAWSGGVNYGYTF
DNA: TGTGCCTGGAGCGGGGGAGTCAACTATGGCTACACCTTC

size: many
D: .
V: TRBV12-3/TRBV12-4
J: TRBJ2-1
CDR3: CASSLGATEQFF
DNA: TGTGCCAGCAGCCTGGGGGCTACTGAGCAGTTCTTC

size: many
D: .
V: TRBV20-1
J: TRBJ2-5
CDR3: CSAADLVWETQYF
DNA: TGCAGTGCCGCGGACCTGGTGTGGGAGACCCAGTACTTC

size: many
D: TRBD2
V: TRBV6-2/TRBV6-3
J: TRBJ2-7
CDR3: CASTTSGNYEQYF
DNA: TGTGCCAGCACCACTAGCGGCAATTACGAGCAGTACTTC

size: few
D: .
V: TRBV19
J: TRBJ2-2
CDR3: CASSIGLGTNTGELFF
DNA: TGTGCCAGTAGTATAGGTTTGGGCACGAACACCGGGGAGCTGTTTTTT

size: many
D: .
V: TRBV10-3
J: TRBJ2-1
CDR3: CAISDGDNEQFF
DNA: TGTGCCATCAGTGATGGGGACAATGAGCAGTTCTTC

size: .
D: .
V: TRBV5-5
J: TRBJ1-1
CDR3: CASSLLRQMNTEAFF
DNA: TGTGCCAGCAGCTTGCTTCGACAGATGAACACTGAAGCTTTCTTT

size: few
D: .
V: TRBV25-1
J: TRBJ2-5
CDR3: CASSEFGAGETQYF
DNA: TGTGCCAGCAGTGAATTCGGGGCCGGGGAGACCCAGTACTTC

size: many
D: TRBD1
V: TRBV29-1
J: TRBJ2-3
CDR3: CSVALGQGAKDTQYF
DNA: TGCAGCGTTGCCCTTGGACAGGGGGCAAAGGATACGCAGTATTTT

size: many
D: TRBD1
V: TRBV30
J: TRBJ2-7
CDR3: CAWSQPGQGSYEQYF
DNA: TGTGCCTGGAGTCAACCGGGACAGGGGTCCTACGAGCAGTACTTC

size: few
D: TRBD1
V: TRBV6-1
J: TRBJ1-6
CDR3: CAISRDRGLNSPLHF
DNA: TGTGCCATCAGCAGGGACAGGGGCTTAAATTCACCCCTCCACTTT

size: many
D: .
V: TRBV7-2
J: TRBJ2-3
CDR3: CASSLRGRDTQYF
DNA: TGTGCCAGCAGCTTACGGGGGAGAGATACGCAGTATTTT

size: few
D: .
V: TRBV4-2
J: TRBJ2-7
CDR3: CASSRATTQKGEQYF
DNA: TGTGCCAGCAGCAGGGCGACCACACAAAAAGGCGAGCAGTACTTC

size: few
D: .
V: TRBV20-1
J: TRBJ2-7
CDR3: CSARDPTRLEYEQYF
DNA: TGCAGTGCTAGAGATCCGACCCGACTAGAATACGAGCAGTACTTC

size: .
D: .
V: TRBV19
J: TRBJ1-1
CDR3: CASRPAKGSTEAFF
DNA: TGTGCCAGTAGACCGGCCAAGGGTAGCACTGAAGCTTTCTTT

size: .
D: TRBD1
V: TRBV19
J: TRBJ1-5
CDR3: CASRPTGAGNQPQHF
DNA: TGTGCCAGTAGACCTACAGGGGCCGGCAATCAGCCCCAGCATTTT